This entry is about one TCR beta chain. The data stem from a study of shared clonotypes between healthy human individuals. Across the study: Donor composition was a couple of women and three men, aged 18 to 49. Three plates were used per donor for CD4 naive, three for CD4 memory, two for CD8 naive and one for CD8 memory.

Here immunoSEQ multiplex PCR was the method, and the copy in TCRdb shows in-frame clones only, minus some. In the table there are about 2 million clones, roughly 94% of which are singletons. The CDR3 covers 15 residues. CDR1 and CDR2 from the germline V gene are MGHRA and YSYEKL. V gave up 0 bases and J gave up 7 bases, with 16 bases separating them. The sequence was collected from a man younger than 30 in good health. The J gene is TRBJ2-7, the V gene TRBV4-1; D is possibly TRBD1 (6 bases). What was sequenced was naive CD4+ T cells sorted from blood. Specified subset: CD45RA+ positively selected. CDR3 sequence: CASSQDGQGLGEQYF. CDR3 coding DNA: TGCGCCAGCAGCCAAGATGGGCAGGGGCTTGGGGAGCAGTACTTC.